These T cell receptor beta chains were read from a single sample in a study of T cell repertoires in cytomegalovirus infection. TCRdb used MiXCR to reprocess the reads, holding one entry per CDR3 protein. The sample carries 510,000 or so distinct CDR3 sequences, 26% recorded once. Sequenced input: PBMCs. The receptors were sampled from a human donor in good health (CMV status not recorded). Some clones in this sample may be carry-over from other donors' samples. Both conserved end residues are part of each CDR3. D genes are given only for firm matches. Size is omitted from some rows. Given values are once, few, many or a class for expanded clones.

clone_size | d_call | j_call | v_call | cdr3_aa | cdr3_nt
many | TRBD2 | TRBJ2-1 | TRBV2 | CASSGLAGGNEQFF | TGTGCCAGCAGTGGACTAGCGGGAGGCAATGAGCAGTTCTTC
many | NA | TRBJ1-5 | TRBV19 | CAASTGRPNQPQHF | TGTGCCGCCAGTACGGGCAGACCCAATCAGCCCCAGCATTTT
few | NA | TRBJ2-1 | TRBV4-3 | CASSPWKEFSYNEQFF | TGCGCCAGCAGCCCTTGGAAAGAATTCTCCTACAATGAGCAGTTCTTC
many | NA | TRBJ2-2 | TRBV7-9 | CASSQQESSGELFF | TGTGCCAGCAGCCAGCAGGAGAGCTCCGGGGAGCTGTTTTTT
NA | NA | TRBJ2-7 | TRBV28 | CASRTPTGYEQYF | TGTGCCAGCAGGACACCGACTGGCTACGAGCAGTACTTC
few | TRBD1 | TRBJ2-2 | TRBV7-6 | CASSQDRVKTGELFF | TGTGCCAGCAGCCAGGACAGGGTAAAAACCGGGGAGCTGTTTTTT
NA | NA | TRBJ2-3 | TRBV7-2 | CASSLHRTSWDTQYF | TGTGCCAGCAGCTTACATCGGACTTCTTGGGATACGCAGTATTTT
NA | TRBD2 | TRBJ2-5 | TRBV4-1 | CASSQDPSGTLQETQYF | TGCGCCAGCAGCCAAGATCCTAGCGGGACACTACAAGAGACCCAGTACTTC
few | TRBD1 | TRBJ2-3 | TRBV30 | CAWGRAGGAGDTQYF | TGTGCCTGGGGGCGGGCAGGGGGCGCGGGAGATACGCAGTATTTT
NA | TRBD1 | TRBJ2-1 | TRBV6-1 | CASTRQGLSEQFF | TGTGCCAGCACTAGACAGGGGCTGAGTGAGCAGTTCTTC
few | TRBD2 | TRBJ2-2 | TRBV6-4 | CASSDSIGLAEMNTGELFF | TGTGCCAGCAGTGACTCGATCGGACTAGCGGAGATGAACACCGGGGAGCTGTTTTTT
NA | TRBD2 | TRBJ2-1 | TRBV11-3 | CASSLDPTSGGHNEQFF | TGTGCCAGCAGCTTAGACCCAACTAGCGGGGGCCACAATGAGCAGTTCTTC
many | TRBD1 | TRBJ2-6 | TRBV28 | CASSLRQGRANVLTF | TGTGCCAGCAGTTTGAGACAGGGTCGGGCCAACGTCCTGACTTTC
few | NA | TRBJ2-1 | TRBV12-3/TRBV12-4 | CASSLIRERGPYNEQFF | TGTGCCAGCAGTTTAATCCGGGAGAGAGGGCCCTACAATGAGCAGTTCTTC
NA | NA | TRBJ2-7 | TRBV20-1 | CSAHRGLGSYEQYF | TGCAGTGCTCACAGGGGACTGGGTTCCTACGAGCAGTACTTC
many | NA | TRBJ1-5 | TRBV7-8 | CASSFWGGESNQPQHF | TGTGCCAGCAGCTTTTGGGGGGGAGAGAGCAATCAGCCCCAGCATTTT
NA | NA | TRBJ1-2 | TRBV28 | CASFGPGVWGYTF | TGTGCCAGCTTCGGACCTGGGGTCTGGGGCTACACCTTC
few | NA | TRBJ2-7 | TRBV12-3/TRBV12-4 | CASRRHPYEQYF | TGTGCCAGCAGGAGACACCCCTACGAGCAGTACTTC
few | NA | TRBJ1-1 | TRBV7-2 | CASSLARINTEAFF | TGTGCCAGCAGCTTAGCCAGGATCAACACTGAAGCTTTCTTT